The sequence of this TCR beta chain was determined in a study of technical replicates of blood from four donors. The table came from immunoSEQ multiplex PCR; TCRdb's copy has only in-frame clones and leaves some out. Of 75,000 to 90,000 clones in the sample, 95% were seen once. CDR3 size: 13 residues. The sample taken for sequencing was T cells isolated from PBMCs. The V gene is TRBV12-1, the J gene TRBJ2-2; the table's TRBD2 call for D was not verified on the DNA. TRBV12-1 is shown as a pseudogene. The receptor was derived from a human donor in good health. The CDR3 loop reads CAGGGGQTGELFF. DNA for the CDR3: TGTGCCGGGGGGGGAGGGCAAACCGGGGAGCTGTTTTTT.